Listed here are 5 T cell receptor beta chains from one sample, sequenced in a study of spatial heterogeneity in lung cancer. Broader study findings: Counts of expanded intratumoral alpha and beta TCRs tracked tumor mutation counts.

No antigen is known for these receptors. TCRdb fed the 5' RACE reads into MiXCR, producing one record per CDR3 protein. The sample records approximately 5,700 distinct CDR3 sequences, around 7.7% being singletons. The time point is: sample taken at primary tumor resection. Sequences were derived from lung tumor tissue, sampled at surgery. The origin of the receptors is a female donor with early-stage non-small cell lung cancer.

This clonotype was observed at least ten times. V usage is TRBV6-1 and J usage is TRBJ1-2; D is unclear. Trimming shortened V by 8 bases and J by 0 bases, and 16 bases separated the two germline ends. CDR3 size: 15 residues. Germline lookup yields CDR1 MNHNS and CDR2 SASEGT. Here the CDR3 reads CASFDPPGTNYGYTF. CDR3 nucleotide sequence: TGTGCCAGCTTCGACCCGCCGGGAACTAACTATGGCTACACCTTC.

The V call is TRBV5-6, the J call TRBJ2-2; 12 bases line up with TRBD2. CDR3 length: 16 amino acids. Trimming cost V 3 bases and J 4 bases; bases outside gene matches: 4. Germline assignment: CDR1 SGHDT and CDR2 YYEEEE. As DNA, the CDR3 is TGTGCCAGCAGCTGGCGACTAGCGGGAGTCACCGGGGAGCTGTTTTTT. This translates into CASSWRLAGVTGELFF.

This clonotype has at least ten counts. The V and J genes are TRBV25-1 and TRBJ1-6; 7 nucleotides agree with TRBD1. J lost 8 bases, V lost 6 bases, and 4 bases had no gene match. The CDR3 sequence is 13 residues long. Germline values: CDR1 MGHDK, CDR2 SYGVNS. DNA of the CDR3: TGTGCCAGCAGAAGAGGGACAGATTCACCCCTCCACTTT. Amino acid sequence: CASRRGTDSPLHF.

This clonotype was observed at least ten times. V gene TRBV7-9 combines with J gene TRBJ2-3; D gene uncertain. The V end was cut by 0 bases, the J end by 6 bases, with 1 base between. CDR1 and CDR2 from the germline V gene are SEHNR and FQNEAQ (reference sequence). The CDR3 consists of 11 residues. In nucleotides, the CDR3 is TGTGCCAGCAGCTTAGCGGATACGCAGTATTTT. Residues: CASSLADTQYF.

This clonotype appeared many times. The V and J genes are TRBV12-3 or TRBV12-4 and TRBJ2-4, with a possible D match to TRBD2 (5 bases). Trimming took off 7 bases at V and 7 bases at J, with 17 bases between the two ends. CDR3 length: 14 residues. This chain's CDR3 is CASTPVPSGNIQYF. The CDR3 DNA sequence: TGTGCCAGCACCCCGGTCCCCTCGGGGAACATTCAGTACTTC.